Below are 10 T cell receptor beta chains sequenced from a single sample in a study of CD8+ T cells in alopecia areata. The sequencing template was cDNA reverse transcribed from extracted RNA. Libraries were prepared by immunoSEQ multiplex PCR; TCRdb keeps only in-frame clonotypes and omits some of them. The sample yields some 110,000 clones, without any singletons. The source material was lesional skin. These receptors originate from a C3H/HeJ mouse with alopecia areata. This strain has MHC haplotype H2-k.

This clone was observed many times. Germline and genes: mouse. Coverage ceases 4 residues before the CDR3 finishes, and the germline J gene fills in the end. The chain recombines TRBV13-3 with TRBJ1-1; 10 bases fit TRBD1. CDR1 is NNHDY, CDR2 SYVADS, per germline. The CDR3 is 15 residues long. After removal of 2 bases from V and 2 bases from J, the junction contained 3 bases not matched to a gene. The CDR3 spells CASSEQTGGNTEVFF. The part of the CDR3 DNA that was read is TGTGCCAGCAGTGAGCAGACAGGGGGCAACACA.

This clone showed up just a few times. Here the gene names and germline are mouse. The read stops 4 residues short of the end of the CDR3; the missing end is completed from the germline J gene. V is TRBV13-3 and J is TRBJ2-5, with 11 bases that match TRBD2. V lost 2 bases and J lost 3; bases outside the gene matches: 5. This CDR3 has 16 residues. Germline V lookup: CDR1 NNHDY, CDR2 SYVADS. The sequenced part of the CDR3 DNA is TGTGCCAGCAGTGACCTCCGACTGGGGGGGCAAGAC. This sequence encodes CASSDLRLGGQD. From start to end, the CDR3 is CASSDLRLGGQDTQYF.

This clone has only a few counts. At residue 13, the TCRdb protein and translated DNA are inconsistent; the protein given comes from the DNA. Mouse gene names and germline throughout. The read is 3 residues too short to cover the CDR3 end, so that end is filled in from the germline J gene. The V call is TRBV12-1, the J call TRBJ1-3; possibly TRBD1 for D (5 bases). V was shortened by 1 base and J by 1 base, with 13 bases between the two germline ends. The V gene's germline CDR1 is SGHSN and CDR2 HYEKVE. This CDR3 is 16 amino acids long. The CDR3 region is CASSLSWGRSGNTLYF. CDR3 bases read: TGTGCCAGCTCTCTATCATGGGGGAGATCTGGAAATACG. Variable domain in full (rest from reference TRBV12-1 and TRBJ1-3): DSGVVQSPRHIIKEKGGRSVLTCIPISGHSNVVWYQQTLGKELKFLIQHYEKVERDKGFLPSRFSVQQFDDYHSEMNMSALELEDSAMYFCASSLSWGRSGNTLYFGEGSRLIVV.

There are a few counts of this clone. All gene names here are mouse names. The sequenced fragment ends 4 residues before the CDR3 boundary, so the rest is inferred from the germline J gene. The J gene is TRBJ1-4, the V gene TRBV1; 11 bases fit TRBD1. The CDR3 consists of 17 residues. Germline V gene lookup returns CDR1 NSQYPW and CDR2 LRSPGD (reference sequence). The V gene end was trimmed by 0 bases and the J gene end by 3 bases; junction bases not matched to a gene: 3. The covered CDR3 bases are TGCACCTGCAGTGCAGAAGGACAGGGGGCGACCAACGAA. It codes for CTCSAEGQGATNE. The CDR3 in full is CTCSAEGQGATNERLFF.

As concerns this clone: The TCRdb protein and the DNA translation do not line up at residue 12; the protein shown here was made by translating the DNA. Gene names are the mouse ones. The observed sequence ends 3 residues before the CDR3 terminus, with the missing tail filled in from the germline J gene. The chain combines TRBV13-2 with TRBJ1-6; 7 nucleotides match TRBD1. TRBJ1-6 is classed as an ORF, of uncertain function. The germline CDR1 and CDR2 sequences are NNHNN and SYGAGS (reference sequence). The J segment lost 1 base and the V segment lost 5 bases, leaving 3 bases of the junction unmatched. The CDR3 runs to 15 residues. Incomplete CDR3 DNA: TGTGCCAGCGGCGGGACAGAGTCCTATAATTCGCCC. Its protein product is CASGGTESYNSP. The complete CDR3 reads CASGGTESYNSPLYF.

Of note for this clone: The germline and genes are mouse ones. The read halts 4 residues ahead of the CDR3 end, with the missing end drawn from the germline J gene. V usage is TRBV13-1 and J usage is TRBJ1-1; 7 nucleotides match TRBD1. The CDR3 covers 14 residues. V shed 2 bases, J shed 1 base, and the junction held 2 bases outside the gene matches. The germline gives CDR1 NSHNY, CDR2 SYGAGN. The CDR3 is CASSESGGNTEVFF. The covered CDR3 bases are TGTGCCAGCAGTGAATCAGGGGGGAACACA.

About this clone itself: The genes and germline here are from mouse. The read comes to an end 4 residues before the CDR3 does, leaving the germline J gene to fill in the end. The chain recombines TRBV13-3 with TRBJ1-2; D possibly corresponds to TRBD1 (5 bases). V dropped 4 bases and J dropped 2 bases, with 12 bases sitting between them. The CDR3 length is 14 residues. Germline CDR1 and CDR2: NNHDY and SYVADS. Incomplete CDR3 DNA: TGTGCCAGCAGTACGGGGGGAGCGAACTCC. It yields the protein CASSTGGANS. The complete CDR3 reads CASSTGGANSDYTF.

With respect to this clone: Gene names and germline refer to mouse. Read sequence stops 4 residues before the CDR3 end, and the germline J gene provides the missing end. The rearrangement joins TRBV1 to TRBJ1-1; 9 nucleotides agree with TRBD1. Germline V lookup: CDR1 NSQYPW, CDR2 LRSPGD (reference sequence). The ends lost 3 bases at V and 0 bases at J; junction bases unmatched: 5. The CDR3 runs 16 residues. The CDR3 is CTCSALRDRANTEVFF. The part of the CDR3 DNA that was read is TGCACCTGCAGTGCCCTCCGGGACAGGGCAAACACA.

Remarks on this clone: The germline and genes are mouse ones. The CDR3 is cut off 4 residues early in the read; its end comes from the germline J gene. The genes are TRBV19 and TRBJ2-3; D is undetermined. The CDR3 runs to 12 residues. In germline, CDR1 is FNHDT, CDR2 SITEND (reference sequence). The sequenced part of the CDR3 DNA is TGTGCCAGCAGTATCCACAAAGAA. This gives the protein CASSIHKE. The whole CDR3 protein is CASSIHKETLYF.

This clone showed up just a few times. The germline and genes are mouse ones. Partial CDR3 DNA: TGTGCCAGCAGTATGGGGGGGGCCGGCACCGGG. Translation gives CASSMGGAGTG. The complete CDR3 sequence is CASSMGGAGTGQLYF. J is TRBJ2-2 and V is TRBV19, with 8 nucleotides matching TRBD2. The missing CDR3 end, 4 residues past where the read stops, is filled in from the germline J gene. V was pared by 2 bases and J by 4 bases, with 4 bases of the junction left unmatched. CDR3 length: 15 residues. From germline, CDR1 is FNHDT and CDR2 SITEND (reference sequence). The full variable domain, rest sourced from reference TRBV19 and TRBJ2-2, is GGIITQTPKFLIGQEGQKLTLKCQQNFNHDTMYWYRQDSGKGLRLIYYSITENDLQKGDLSEGYDASREKKSSFSLTVTSAQKNEMAVFLCASSMGGAGTGQLYFGEGSKLTVL.